These 13 T cell receptor beta chains originate from one sample sequenced in a study. One entry per CDR3 protein, called by TCRdb with MiXCR from the RT-PCR reads. Of 650,000 to 800,000 distinct CDR3 sequences listed, approximately 15% are singletons. The material sequenced was memory CD4+ T cells from blood. The receptors derive from a female donor in good health, serving as a healthy control.

This clonotype was observed at least ten times. The rearrangement links TRBV27 to TRBJ1-2; no reliable D call. The V gene lost 6 bases and the J gene lost 6 bases, with 20 bases spanning the gap. The germline V gene has CDR1 MNHEY and CDR2 SMNVEV (reference sequence). This CDR3 is 15 amino acids long. CDR3 sequence reads: CASSENRASVNGYTF. CDR3 DNA: TGTGCCAGCAGCGAGAATCGGGCATCTGTGAATGGCTACACCTTC.

The CDR3 sequence is CASSVGGGSFSYEQYF. In DNA form, the CDR3 reads TGTGCCAGCAGCGTAGGTGGGGGGTCCTTCTCCTACGAGCAGTACTTC. The V and J genes are TRBV9 and TRBJ2-7, with D maybe TRBD2 (6 bases). The V gene lost 0 bases and the J gene lost 0 bases, with 13 bases spanning the gap. The germline CDR1 and CDR2 sequences are SGDLS and YYNGEE. The length of the CDR3 is 16 residues.

V gene TRBV4-3 combines with J gene TRBJ1-1; 7 bases fit TRBD1. The CDR3 consists of 16 residues. J gave up 11 bases and V 0 bases, and 15 bases lay outside the gene matches. Per germline, CDR1 LGHNA and CDR2 YSLEER. Here the CDR3 DNA reads TGCGCCAGCAGCCAAGATACCGGCGCGACAGGGTTGGTCGCTTTCTTT. This gives the protein CASSQDTGATGLVAFF.

This clonotype was seen more than once but under ten times. The chain combines TRBV28 with TRBJ2-7; D tentatively fits TRBD1 or TRBD2 (7 bases each). The V gene's germline CDR1 is MDHEN and CDR2 SYDVKM. The CDR3 covers 13 residues. The germline V and J ends were trimmed by 3 bases and 9 bases, with 15 bases remaining between them. This CDR3 is CASSLTGRDGQYF. For the CDR3, the DNA is TGTGCCAGCAGTTTGACAGGGAGGGACGGGCAGTACTTC. The variable domain in full, with the rest retrieved from reference TRBV28 and TRBJ2-7, is DVKVTQSSRYLVKRTGEKVFLECVQDMDHENMFWYRQDPGLGLRLIYFSYDVKMKEKGDIPEGYSVSREKKERFSLILESASTNQTSMYLCASSLTGRDGQYFGPGTRLTVT.

This chain connects TRBV4-1 to TRBJ1-5; no firm D call. Deletions cut 0 bases from V and 6 bases from J, with 6 bases between. Germline CDR1 reads MGHRA; CDR2 reads YSYEKL. This CDR3 has 13 amino acids. CDR3 sequence (DNA): TGCGCCAGCAGCCAAGATACCGCTCAGCCCCAGCATTTT. Protein sequence: CASSQDTAQPQHF.

This clonotype was seen many times. V gene TRBV4-1 combines with J gene TRBJ1-2; 7 bases are a match to TRBD1. CDR3 length: 14 residues. V shed 4 bases and J 7 bases; nucleotides not matched to a gene: 9. Germline lookup yields CDR1 MGHRA and CDR2 YSYEKL. CDR3 sequence: CASSPQGFSGGYTF. CDR3 sequence (DNA): TGCGCCAGCAGCCCACAGGGGTTCAGCGGTGGCTACACCTTC.

This clonotype was seen only a few times. This chain links TRBV28 with TRBJ2-7, with TRBD2 identical over 9 bases. Trimming took 4 bases from V and 3 from J; bases not matched to a gene: 10. CDR3 length: 16 residues. The germline gives CDR1 MDHEN, CDR2 SYDVKM. The CDR3 DNA is TGTGCCAGCAGTTCGCCCCCAGGAGCGGGGGGCTACGAGCAGTACTTC. This translates into CASSSPPGAGGYEQYF.

The genes are TRBV7-9 and TRBJ2-5; TRBD1 is a possible D gene (6 bases). The V gene's germline CDR1 is SEHNR and CDR2 FQNEAQ (reference sequence). Trimming shortened V by 4 bases and J by 2 bases, and 11 bases separated the two germline ends. This CDR3 is 14 amino acids long. CDR3 sequence (DNA): TGTGCCAGCAGCTACAGGACAGCACAAGAGACCCAGTACTTC. This sequence encodes CASSYRTAQETQYF.

The genes are TRBV20-1 and TRBJ1-1, with TRBD1 identical over 7 bases. After removal of 6 bases from V and 4 bases from J, the junction contained 14 bases not matched to a gene. CDR1 DFQATT and CDR2 SNEGSKA come from the germline V gene (reference sequence). This CDR3 is built from 15 residues. The DNA of the CDR3 is TGCAGTGCAAAGATTCGACAGGGAGGGGGCACTGAAGCTTTCTTT. Translating gives CSAKIRQGGGTEAFF.

This sequence joins TRBV7-2 and TRBJ1-1; tentatively, D is TRBD1 (5 bases). The CDR3 runs 14 residues. The V end was cut by 2 bases, the J end by 4 bases, with 11 bases between. Germline V gives CDR1 SGHTA, CDR2 FQGNSA. CDR3 DNA: TGTGCCAGCAGCTTAAGTAAGGGGAGCACTGAAGCTTTCTTT. It encodes CASSLSKGSTEAFF.

This clonotype showed up just a few times. V gene TRBV7-9 combines with J gene TRBJ1-2; unclear D gene. The V gene's germline CDR1 is SEHNR and CDR2 FQNEAQ (reference sequence). This CDR3 has 13 residues. V was cut by 0 bases and J by 8 bases, with 10 bases left in between. For the CDR3, the DNA is TGTGCCAGCAGCTTAGCTACCTTAGGAGGCTACACCTTC. Amino acids: CASSLATLGGYTF.

V gene TRBV7-9 combines with J gene TRBJ1-1, with D hard to call. The germline V gene encodes CDR1 SEHNR and CDR2 FQNEAQ (reference sequence). The length of the CDR3 is 12 residues. Trimming stripped 4 bases from V and 9 bases from J, with 12 bases between. In nucleotides, the CDR3 is TGTGCCAGCAGCTCGGGTGACCGAAAAGCTTTCTTT. As protein: CASSSGDRKAFF.

This clonotype was recorded many times. This chain joins TRBV27 and TRBJ1-4; D uncertain. Trimming removed 6 bases from V and 4 bases from J, with 12 bases in between. The germline gives CDR1 MNHEY, CDR2 SMNVEV (reference sequence). CDR3 size: 14 residues. CDR3: CASSRQQINEKLFF. DNA for the CDR3: TGTGCCAGCAGCCGGCAGCAAATTAATGAAAAACTGTTTTTT.